The 3 T cell receptor beta chains below were found in one sample sequenced in a study of T-cell memory formation after mild COVID-19. TCRdb fed the 5' RACE reads into MiXCR, producing one record per CDR3 protein. Seen here are under 600,000 distinct CDR3 sequences, about 22% observed once, and the top ten hold 7% to 9%. The sequenced sample consisted of PBMCs or a T cell subset sorted from them (not recorded which). These receptors all stem from an adult woman who had mild COVID-19 (a few samples of this study predate the infection). Cell type and time point are not known.

This clonotype was observed a handful of times. The rearrangement joins TRBV6-5 to TRBJ1-2; D may be TRBD1 (5 bases). The V and J ends lost 0 bases and 5 bases respectively, with 16 bases between them. From germline, CDR1 is MNHEY and CDR2 SVGAGI. The CDR3 sequence is 16 residues long. CDR3 loop: CASSYSKLLDKYGYTF. Written as DNA, the CDR3 is TGTGCCAGCAGTTACTCGAAATTGTTGGACAAGTATGGCTACACCTTC.

This clonotype has just a few counts. The chain links TRBV12-3 or TRBV12-4 to TRBJ2-5; no clear D gene. Trimming left V 3 bases short and J 5 bases short, with 10 bases between. The CDR3 consists of 13 residues. CDR3 amino acids: CASSFRERETQYF. Here the CDR3 DNA reads TGTGCCAGCAGTTTCAGAGAGAGGGAGACCCAGTACTTC.

This sequence joins TRBV19 and TRBJ2-3, with D perhaps matching TRBD2 (6 bases). Trimming removed 3 bases at V and 4 bases at J, with 14 bases between. From germline, CDR1 is LNHDA and CDR2 SQIVND (reference sequence). The CDR3 extends over 15 amino acids. The CDR3 DNA reads TGTGCCAGTAGTATCCTGGGGACTTTAGCAGATACGCAGTATTTT. Its translation: CASSILGTLADTQYF. The full variable domain, in which reference TRBV19 and TRBJ2-3 provide the parts outside the CDR3, is DGGITQSPKYLFRKEGQNVTLSCEQNLNHDAMYWYRQDPGQGLRLIYYSQIVNDFQKGDIAEGYSVSREKKESFPLTVTSAQKNPTAFYLCASSILGTLADTQYFGPGTRLTVL.